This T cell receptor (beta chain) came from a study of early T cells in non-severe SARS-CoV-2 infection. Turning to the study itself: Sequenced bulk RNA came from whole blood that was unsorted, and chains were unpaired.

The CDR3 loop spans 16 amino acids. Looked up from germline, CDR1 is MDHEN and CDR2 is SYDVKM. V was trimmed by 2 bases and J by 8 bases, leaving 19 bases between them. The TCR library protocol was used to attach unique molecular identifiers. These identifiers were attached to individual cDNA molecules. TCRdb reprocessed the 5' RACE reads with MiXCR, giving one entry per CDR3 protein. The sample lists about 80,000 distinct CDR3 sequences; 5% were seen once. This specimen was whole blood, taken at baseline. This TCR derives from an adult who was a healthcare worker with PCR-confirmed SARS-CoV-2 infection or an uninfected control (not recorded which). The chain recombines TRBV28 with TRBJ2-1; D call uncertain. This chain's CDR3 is CASSLSDIIVRDEQFF. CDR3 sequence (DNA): TGTGCCAGCAGTTTAAGTGACATTATAGTCCGCGATGAGCAGTTCTTC. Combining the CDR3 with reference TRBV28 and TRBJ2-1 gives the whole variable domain DVKVTQSSRYLVKRTGEKVFLECVQDMDHENMFWYRQDPGLGLRLIYFSYDVKMKEKGDIPEGYSVSREKKERFSLILESASTNQTSMYLCASSLSDIIVRDEQFFGPGTRLTVL.